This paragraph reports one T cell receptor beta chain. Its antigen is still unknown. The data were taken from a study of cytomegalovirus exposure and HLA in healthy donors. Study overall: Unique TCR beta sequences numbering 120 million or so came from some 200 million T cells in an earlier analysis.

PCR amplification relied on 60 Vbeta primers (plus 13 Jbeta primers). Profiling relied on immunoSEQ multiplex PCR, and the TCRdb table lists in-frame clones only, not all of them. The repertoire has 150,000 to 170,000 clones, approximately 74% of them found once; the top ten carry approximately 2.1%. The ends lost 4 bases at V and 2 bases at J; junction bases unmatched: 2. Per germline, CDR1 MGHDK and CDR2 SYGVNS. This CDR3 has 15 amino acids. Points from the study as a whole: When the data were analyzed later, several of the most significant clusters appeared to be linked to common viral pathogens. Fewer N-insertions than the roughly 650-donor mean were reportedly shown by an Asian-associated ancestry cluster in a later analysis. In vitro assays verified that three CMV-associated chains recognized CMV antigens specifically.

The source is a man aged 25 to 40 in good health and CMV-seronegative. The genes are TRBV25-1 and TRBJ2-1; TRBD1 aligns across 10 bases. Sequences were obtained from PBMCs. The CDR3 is CASSATGGPYNEQFF. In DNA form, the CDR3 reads TGTGCCAGCAGTGCGACAGGGGGCCCCTACAATGAGCAGTTCTTC.